The 10 T cell receptor beta chains below come from one sample, sequenced in a study of siplizumab effects on memory and regulatory T cells. Coculture of the mixed lymphocyte reaction cells took place at 37 degrees C and lasted more than five days. The assay was immunoSEQ multiplex PCR, and TCRdb's table has in-frame clones only and misses some. Seen here are 9,000 to 10,000 clones, about 41% observed once, and the top ten hold 8.5% to 9%. What these receptors recognize is not known. The sequenced material came from CFSE-low (dividing) CD4+ T cells sorted from an allogeneic mixed lymphocyte reaction. The source of these receptors is a human donor in good health; the cells came from an allogeneic mixed lymphocyte reaction.

This clone was seen a handful of times. The chain recombines TRBV5-1 with TRBJ2-1, with TRBD1 matching over 9 bases. This CDR3 spans 15 amino acids. Trimming at V came to 3 bases and at J to 6 bases, leaving 7 bases not matched to a gene. The V gene's germline CDR1 is SGHRS and CDR2 YFSETQ. The CDR3 sequence: CASSSDRGWSNEQFF. Here the CDR3 DNA reads TGCGCCAGCAGCTCGGACAGGGGATGGAGCAATGAGCAGTTCTTC.

This clone has just one count. The rearrangement uses TRBV6-1 and TRBJ1-5, with 10 positions matching TRBD1. This CDR3 region has 13 residues. Germline V gene sequence: CDR1 MNHNS, CDR2 SASEGT. V dropped 7 bases and J dropped 6; count of bases not matched to a gene: 3. The CDR3 protein is CASTGQGGQPQHF. CDR3 coding DNA: TGTGCCAGCACCGGACAGGGGGGTCAGCCCCAGCATTTT.

This clone is termed medium-sized. The chain joins TRBV7-2 to TRBJ1-1; TRBD1 matches 7 bases. The CDR3 sequence is 15 residues long. The ends lost 5 bases at V and 0 bases at J; junction bases unmatched: 6. Germline V CDR1 and CDR2: SGHTA, FQGNSA. The CDR3 sequence is CASSPLGTVNTEAFF. As DNA, the CDR3 is TGTGCCAGCAGCCCTTTGGGGACAGTGAACACTGAAGCTTTCTTT.

In its sample, this clone is medium-sized. The DNA for the CDR3 is TGTGCCAGCAGCCAACTAGCGGGAGGCTCCTACGAGCAGTACTTC. Translated: CASSQLAGGSYEQYF. The chain employs TRBV4-2 and TRBJ2-7; 11 bases are a match to TRBD2. Germline CDR1 is LGHNA and CDR2 is YNFKEQ. The CDR3 runs to 15 residues. With V trimmed by 2 bases and J by 0 bases, 0 bases remained unmatched.

This clone was recorded only once. The chain is built from TRBV5-1 and TRBJ2-3; possible D gene TRBD1, 6 bases. Germline-derived CDR1 and CDR2 are SGHRS and YFSETQ. The CDR3 totals 14 residues. V gave up 4 bases and J gave up 0 bases, with 9 bases separating them. The CDR3 DNA follows: TGCGCCAGCAGCCAAGGACAGAGCACAGATACGCAGTATTTT. Residues: CASSQGQSTDTQYF.

The chain is built from TRBV7-2 and TRBJ2-7, with 7 bases matching TRBD1. The V segment lost 4 bases and the J segment 3 bases; nucleotides outside the gene matches: 0. CDR1 is SGHTA and CDR2 is FQGNSA in the germline V gene. CDR3 length equals 12 residues. The CDR3 DNA reads TGTGCCAGCAGCTGGGACAGCTACGAGCAGTACTTC. Protein: CASSWDSYEQYF.

In its sample, this clone was seen a few times. The rearrangement uses TRBV19 and TRBJ2-1, with D possibly matching TRBD2 (5 bases). The V end was cut by 7 bases, the J end by 7 bases, with 26 bases between. Germline lookup yields CDR1 LNHDA and CDR2 SQIVND (reference sequence). The CDR3 consists of 17 residues. The CDR3 DNA reads as TGTGCCAGTACCCGAACGCCTTCCGGGATAACGGGGAATGAGCAGTTCTTC. This encodes CASTRTPSGITGNEQFF.

Relative to its sample, this clone is medium-sized. The chain joins TRBV6-1 to TRBJ2-1, with TRBD2 identical over 9 bases. The CDR3 is 13 residues long. The V segment lost 8 bases and the J segment 9 bases; nucleotides outside the gene matches: 8. Per the germline V gene, CDR1 is MNHNS and CDR2 is SASEGT. The CDR3 sequence is CASRVAGVAEQFF. CDR3 in DNA: TGTGCCAGCCGGGTAGCGGGAGTGGCTGAGCAGTTCTTC.

This clone is labeled medium-sized. The chain employs TRBV16 and TRBJ2-2; no reliable D call. The CDR3 covers 14 residues. V lost 1 base and J lost 8, with 11 bases in between. CDR1 is KGHSY and CDR2 is FQNENV in the germline V gene. CDR3 coding DNA: TGTGCCAGCAGCCAATATGCGTACGCGGGGGAGCTGTTTTTT. Translated, it gives CASSQYAYAGELFF.

The count of this clone is one. V usage is TRBV7-9 and J usage is TRBJ1-6, with D tentatively TRBD1 (5 bases). With 5 bases removed from V and 7 bases from J, the gap between germline ends came to 18 bases. This CDR3 is 16 amino acids long. CDR1 SEHNR and CDR2 FQNEAQ come from the germline V gene (reference sequence). CDR3 in DNA: TGTGCCAGCAGCCCGCCAACGGGGGTTGCGAATTCACCCCTCCACTTT. Amino acids: CASSPPTGVANSPLHF.